The entry below describes one T cell receptor (beta chain). Its antigen target is currently unknown. No base-level quality is on record; no much larger clone is a single base apart. Exclusion was applied to patients with uncontrolled infections, other autoimmune diseases, pregnancy or lactation. Clinical symptoms, serum thyroxine and TRAb, thyroid ultrasound, and orbital computed tomography formed the basis for the diagnoses. Trizol reagent was used to extract total RNA, and RNA quality was then checked on an Agilent 2100 Bioanalyzer. These data belong to a study of T cells in Graves' hyperthyroidism and ophthalmopathy (dated by TCRdb to between 2017 and 2020). Regarding the research as a whole: To identify distinguishing TCR V-J signatures, a discovery cohort of around 100 patients was used, comprising under 45 with Graves' ophthalmopathy and under 60 with stable Graves' hyperthyroidism. An independent validation cohort of fewer than 20 hyperthyroidism patients and approximately 17 patients who later progressed to ophthalmopathy tested prospective prediction of ophthalmopathy. For training and testing, the roughly 97 patients in the discovery cohort were randomly divided in a 7:3 ratio. In more than 5 Graves' hyperthyroidism patients, the study also compared T-cell repertoires from thyroid tissue with T-cell repertoires from blood. After sampling, hyperthyroidism patients received methimazole starting at 30 mg daily, and ophthalmopathy patients received high-dose intravenous methylprednisolone. According to the paper, TCR Vbeta CDR3 sequencing was carried out on 135 peripheral blood samples, which came from approximately 41 ophthalmopathy, 75 or so hyperthyroidism and roughly 17 progressor patients. Study-level results and caveats: In validation, progression to ophthalmopathy was predicted by the model with roughly 71% sensitivity and approximately 78% specificity, a median of about 6.8 months before onset. Most expanded thyroid clonotypes (frequency above 0.001) were also detected in blood, suggesting blood repertoires may reflect thyroid immune responses. No statistical method was used to set the sample size in advance, and investigators knew the group allocation. A model built on a 13 V-J signature distinguished ophthalmopathy from stable hyperthyroidism, reaching about 88% sensitivity and 81% to 83% specificity in cross-validation and 80%/75% in testing.

V is pruned by 2 bases and J by 7 bases, leaving 6 bases of the junction without a gene match. Its CDR3 holds 15 amino acids, cysteine through phenylalanine. Only CDR3 DNA is held: 45 bases, read in frame from base 1. The germline V gene (reference sequence) supplies CDR1 PRHDT and CDR2 FYEKMQ. Amplification of TCR beta CDR3 regions was carried out from RNA transcripts. The TCR CDR3 was subjected to a first round of RT-PCR using the HTBI primer set and the Qiagen OneStep RT-PCR kit. Libraries were constructed in a second round of multiplex PCR, after which size selection and purification were carried out. Paired-end sequencing of the libraries was performed with 100 bp reads on an Illumina HiSeq2000. The study's own analysis went as follows. Raw data were processed with SOAPnuke, discarding reads with adapters, uncalled bases, mean Phred below 15, or no exact constant-primer or identifier match. High-quality paired reads were merged with COPE v1.2.5, and unique nucleotide sequences were defined as clonotypes. Clonotypes were aligned to IMGT TRBV, TRBD and TRBJ reference segments using MiTCR v1.1. The analysis was restricted to V-J combinations with a frequency above 0.0001, which together covered about 99% of the repertoires. The TCS score was defined as the ratio of F50 (clonal expansion) to E x V (chaos), calculated using BLOSUM62-based TCRdist between CDR3 peptides within each V-J. Welch's t-statistics and random forest reduced roughly 540 V-J features to 13, which were used in a naive Bayes classifier (R e1071). The similarity between thyroid and blood repertoires was quantified using the Morisita-Horn index. TCRdb's own reprocessing of the public reads used fastp at Q25 and MiXCR and kept productive beta chains. Under each unique CDR3 protein, matching rows form one entry showing the most common genes and DNA. TCRdb assigned the V and J calls; the authors' analysis was not used. The sample includes around 600,000 distinct CDR3 sequences, with about 45% observed a single time. The ten largest clones add up to about 7.7% of the sample.

The sequenced sample consisted of peripheral blood or thyroid tissue (not recorded which). This clonotype was obtained from an adult man with Graves' disease, either hyperthyroidism or ophthalmopathy (not recorded which). The chain is encoded by TRBV13 joined to TRBJ1-4, with 8 bases aligning to TRBD1. The bases are TGTGCCAGCAGCTTATCTACAGGGGGGAGTGAAAAACTGTTTTTT. Its product reads: CASSLSTGGSEKLFF.